Following are 25 T cell receptor beta chains from one sample sequenced in a study of T-cell reconstitution after alpha-beta-depleted transplantation in children. This sample's TCRbeta library carried unique molecular identifier barcodes. TCRdb called the PCR reads again in MiXCR, with one record for every CDR3 protein. The sample contains 600,000 or so distinct CDR3 sequences, 23% of which appear only once. Sequenced here: PBMCs, mostly from graft donor cells, sampled 360 days after TCRalphabeta/CD19-depleted stem cell transplant. These receptors originate from a boy less than two years old who had a stem cell transplant for acute myeloid leukemia, so the T cells may come from the graft donor.

V is TRBV11-2 and J is TRBJ2-3, with D perhaps matching TRBD1 (6 bases). The V end was cut by 0 bases, the J end by 0 bases, with 13 bases between. The CDR3 runs 17 residues. Germline values: CDR1 SGHAT, CDR2 FQNNGV. The CDR3 nucleotides read TGTGCCAGCAGCTTAGAACCAGGGGTTGTGAGCACAGATACGCAGTATTTT. Translating gives CASSLEPGVVSTDTQYF. Supplemented by reference TRBV11-2 and TRBJ2-3, the full variable domain reads EAGVAQSPRYKIIEKRQSVAFWCNPISGHATLYWYQQILGQGPKLLIQFQNNGVVDDSQLPKDRFSAERLKGVDSTLKIQPAKLEDSAVYLCASSLEPGVVSTDTQYFGPGTRLTVL.

This chain uses TRBV4-1 with TRBJ1-1, with D maybe TRBD1 (6 bases). The germline V gene has CDR1 MGHRA and CDR2 YSYEKL. The CDR3 spans 18 residues. V was shortened by 4 bases and J by 4 bases, with 25 bases between the two germline ends. The DNA for the CDR3 is TGCGCCAGCAGCCTTTCCCTCGGGGCCCAGGGGCGAAGCACTGAAGCTTTCTTT. This encodes CASSLSLGAQGRSTEAFF.

This clonotype was recorded many times. This chain uses TRBV3-1 with TRBJ1-5; 10 bases are a match to TRBD1. Germline trimming cut 3 bases from V and 6 bases from J; bases unmatched to any gene: 5. The CDR3 contains 15 residues. Germline assignment: CDR1 LGHDT and CDR2 YNNKEL (reference sequence). The CDR3 loop reads CASSQGDRGPQPQHF. In nucleotides, the CDR3 is TGTGCCAGCAGCCAGGGGGACAGGGGCCCTCAGCCCCAGCATTTT.

This clonotype was seen many times. J is TRBJ2-3 and V is TRBV29-1; D not certain. The CDR3 extends over 12 amino acids. Per germline, CDR1 SQVTM and CDR2 ANQGSEA. V lost 8 bases to trimming and J lost 1 base, with 10 bases between them. This CDR3 is CSLLDGTDTQYF. The CDR3 coding sequence is TGCAGCTTACTGGACGGCACAGATACGCAGTATTTT.

This clonotype has a handful of counts. The chain joins TRBV12-3 or TRBV12-4 to TRBJ1-6; 8 positions match TRBD1. CDR3 length: 13 residues. The V and J ends lost 6 bases and 9 bases, in that order; junction bases with no gene match: 4. The CDR3 sequence: CASSLTGGSPLHF. DNA of the CDR3: TGTGCCAGCAGCTTAACAGGGGGTTCACCCCTCCACTTT.

This clonotype was counted only a few times. This sequence joins TRBV20-1 and TRBJ2-1; D call uncertain. The CDR3 spans 15 residues. Trimming cost V 0 bases and J 9 bases, with 18 bases left between them. Germline values: CDR1 DFQATT, CDR2 SNEGSKA (reference sequence). CDR3 bases: TGCAGTGCTAGAGATTTACGCCTAGACCGCAGTGAGCAGTTCTTC. It encodes CSARDLRLDRSEQFF.

The rearrangement joins TRBV11-2 to TRBJ2-7, with 7 nucleotides matching TRBD1. The V gene end was trimmed by 0 bases and the J gene end by 4 bases; junction bases not matched to a gene: 3. In germline, CDR1 is SGHAT, CDR2 FQNNGV. The length of the CDR3 is 14 residues. The CDR3 nucleotides are TGTGCCAGCAGCTTAGAGCTGGGACAGTACGAGCAGTACGTC. Amino acid sequence: CASSLELGQYEQYV.

Ten or more counts support this clonotype. The gene calls are TRBV15 and TRBJ1-1, with TRBD1 identical over 7 bases. J gave up 4 bases and V 5 bases, and 4 bases lay outside the gene matches. Germline V gene sequence: CDR1 LNHNV, CDR2 YYDKDF (reference sequence). CDR3 size: 13 residues. The chain's CDR3 is CATSSRGGTEAFF. DNA for the CDR3: TGTGCCACCAGCTCCAGGGGGGGCACTGAAGCTTTCTTT.

This rearrangement joins TRBV28 to TRBJ2-3; D call uncertain. There are 15 residues in the CDR3. V dropped 6 bases and J dropped 2 bases, with 15 bases sitting between them. Germline CDR1 MDHEN, CDR2 SYDVKM. The CDR3: CASSPFGQPTDTQYF. CDR3 bases: TGTGCCAGCAGCCCCTTTGGCCAGCCCACAGATACGCAGTATTTT.

The rearrangement links TRBV7-3 to TRBJ2-1, with D hard to call. V was cut by 5 bases and J by 2 bases, with 13 bases left in between. Germline assignment: CDR1 SGHTA and CDR2 FQGTGA. The CDR3 length is 15 residues. CDR3 DNA sequence: TGTGCCAGCAGCCCCTTAGCCAGGCCCTACAATGAGCAGTTCTTC. Residues: CASSPLARPYNEQFF.

V is TRBV7-2 and J is TRBJ2-7; 10 nucleotides align to TRBD1. This CDR3 region has 15 residues. Germline loops: CDR1 SGHTA, CDR2 FQGNSA. J gave up 4 bases and V 5 bases, and 8 bases lay outside the gene matches. CDR3 DNA: TGTGCCAGCAGCACGGGACAGGGGCTTCAATACGAGCAGTACTTC. Translation gives CASSTGQGLQYEQYF.

This sequence joins TRBV24-1 and TRBJ2-1, with 8 positions matching TRBD1. V shed 1 base and J 8 bases; nucleotides not matched to a gene: 9. The CDR3 is 16 amino acids. Germline CDR1 and CDR2: KGHDR and SFDVKD. The CDR3 coding sequence is TGTGCCACCAGTGATTTCCCTCCGACAGGGGAGGATGAGCAGTTCTTC. Translating it yields CATSDFPPTGEDEQFF.

This clonotype was detected ten times or more. J is TRBJ2-4 and V is TRBV5-5; 7 positions match TRBD1. The junction had 8 bases not matched to a gene; V was cut back by 6 bases and J by 8 bases. CDR1 SGHKS and CDR2 YYEKEE come from the germline V gene (reference sequence). The CDR3 is 13 amino acids. The CDR3 is CASIPTGTDIQYF. The DNA for the CDR3 is TGTGCCAGCATCCCGACAGGGACGGACATTCAGTACTTC.

This clonotype was detected many times. This rearrangement joins TRBV7-6 to TRBJ2-1; the match to TRBD1 covers 7 bases. This CDR3 spans 17 amino acids. Germline V lookup: CDR1 SGHVS, CDR2 FNYEAQ. With V trimmed by 3 bases and J by 2 bases, 10 bases remained unmatched. The CDR3 nucleotides are TGTGCCAGCAGCTTTCGGGCAGGGGGAAGTCCCTACAATGAGCAGTTCTTC. It encodes CASSFRAGGSPYNEQFF.

This clonotype was counted once. This chain joins TRBV7-9 and TRBJ2-7; D is possibly TRBD1 or TRBD2 (6 bases each). This CDR3 is built from 15 residues. V was trimmed by 2 bases and J by 6 bases, leaving 17 bases between them. Germline V lookup: CDR1 SEHNR, CDR2 FQNEAQ (reference sequence). The CDR3 region is CASSLYSGAISEQYF. As DNA, the CDR3 is TGTGCCAGCAGCTTATATTCGGGGGCGATCTCCGAGCAGTACTTC.

This clonotype was observed a handful of times. The gene calls are TRBV12-3 or TRBV12-4 and TRBJ1-5; D not certain. The CDR3 runs to 13 residues. Trimming pared 5 bases from V and 7 bases from J, leaving 12 bases between. CDR3 sequence (DNA): TGTGCCAGCAGTCCCGAGGGTAACCAGCCCCAGCATTTT. This translates into CASSPEGNQPQHF.

A few counts support this clonotype. The chain combines TRBV6-2 or TRBV6-3 with TRBJ1-6; maybe TRBD1 (5 bases). The germline V and J ends were trimmed by 6 bases and 7 bases, with 7 bases remaining between them. Germline V gene lookup returns CDR1 MNHEY and CDR2 SVGEGT. CDR3 length equals 12 residues. CDR3 nucleotide sequence: TGTGCCAGCAGCCAGGGAAATTCACCCCTCCACTTT. It is translated as CASSQGNSPLHF.

This clonotype was seen a few times. The J gene is TRBJ1-5, the V gene TRBV19, with D uncertain. The CDR3 loop spans 12 amino acids. The V and J ends lost 2 bases and 6 bases respectively, with 5 bases between them. Germline lookup yields CDR1 LNHDA and CDR2 SQIVND (reference sequence). CDR3 in amino acids: CASSIMAQPQHF. The CDR3 DNA follows: TGTGCCAGTAGTATAATGGCTCAGCCCCAGCATTTT.

The chain employs TRBV12-3 or TRBV12-4 and TRBJ1-3, with unresolved D. This CDR3 contains 13 residues. V was trimmed by 6 bases and J by 6 bases, leaving 12 bases between them. For the CDR3, the DNA is TGTGCCAGCAGGCCGACACGTGAAAACACCATATATTTT. This gives the protein CASRPTRENTIYF.

This clonotype was counted between two and nine times. This chain connects TRBV2 to TRBJ1-6; a possible D gene is TRBD1 (5 bases). The CDR3 is made up of 15 amino acids. Between the trimmed V and J ends, which lost 4 bases and 10 bases, there was a span of 17 bases. CDR1 and CDR2 from the germline V gene are SNHLY and FYNNEI. This CDR3 reads CASSALGDYGSPLHF. In DNA form, the CDR3 reads TGTGCCAGCAGTGCATTAGGGGATTACGGCTCACCCCTCCACTTT.

The chain uses TRBV7-2 and TRBJ1-6; D not certain. CDR3 size: 12 residues. Germline loops: CDR1 SGHTA, CDR2 FQGNSA. Trimming shortened V by 6 bases and J by 12 bases, and 12 bases separated the two germline ends. The CDR3 region has the DNA TGTGCCAGCAGTACCAACACTGGACCCCTCCACTTT. Translation: CASSTNTGPLHF.

This clonotype was counted between two and nine times. The genes are TRBV4-2 and TRBJ2-3; D not certain. Germline CDR1 LGHNA, CDR2 YNFKEQ. This CDR3 is 15 amino acids long. Trimming pared 1 base from V and 6 bases from J, leaving 14 bases between. CDR3 amino acids: CASSQGSRPGDTQYF. The CDR3 DNA reads TGTGCCAGCAGCCAAGGGAGCCGGCCTGGGGATACGCAGTATTTT.

CDR3 nucleotides: TGTGCCAGCAGTTTTAGGGGGACAGGGCCTTCACCCTATGGCTACACCTTC. Its translation: CASSFRGTGPSPYGYTF. The chain uses TRBV28 and TRBJ1-2; 9 bases fit TRBD1. Germline CDR1 reads MDHEN; CDR2 reads SYDVKM. After removal of 3 bases from V and 4 bases from J, the junction contained 12 bases not matched to a gene. The CDR3 covers 17 residues.

J is TRBJ1-1 and V is TRBV10-2; D is unclear. The ends were cut back, 8 bases at V and 1 base at J, with 11 bases in the middle. CDR1 WSHSY and CDR2 SAAADI come from the germline V gene. The CDR3 has 13 amino acids. The chain's CDR3 is CASGETRNTEAFF. Here the CDR3 DNA reads TGCGCCAGCGGAGAGACAAGGAACACTGAAGCTTTCTTT.

The chain is built from TRBV12-3 or TRBV12-4 and TRBJ2-7; 15 bases match TRBD2. The J segment lost 5 bases and the V segment lost 3 bases, leaving 5 bases of the junction unmatched. There are 16 residues in the CDR3. CDR3 amino acids: CASSFGLAGGVHEQYF. Written as DNA, the CDR3 is TGTGCCAGCAGTTTCGGACTAGCGGGGGGGGTCCACGAGCAGTACTTC.